Each of the 7 T cell receptor beta chains below was sequenced from the same sample in a study of CD8+CD57+ T cells in acquired aplastic anemia. CDR3 and TCR beta VDJ profiling relied on a genomic DNA template. Each CDR3 protein is one row after TCRdb ran MiXCR on the reads. This table has 180,000 or so distinct CDR3 sequences, under 50% appearing once. Whoever was chosen for sequencing had shown CD8+CD57+ cell expansion by flow cytometry. The sample consisted of sorted CD4+, CD8+, or CD8+CD57+ T cells (not recorded which) from PBMCs. The source is a human donor with aplastic anemia.

CDR3 sequence reads: CASSASNSNQPQHF. The CDR3 DNA is TGTGCCAGCAGCGCCTCGAACAGCAATCAGCCCCAGCATTTT. The chain carries TRBV9 and TRBJ1-5; D uncertain. Trimming left V 3 bases short and J 1 base short, with 8 bases between. This CDR3 is 14 amino acids long. The germline V gene encodes CDR1 SGDLS and CDR2 YYNGEE.

This clonotype was recorded a few times. The chain combines TRBV6-5 with TRBJ1-2, with TRBD1 identical over 8 bases. CDR1 and CDR2 (germline): MNHEY, SVGAGI. This CDR3 is built from 15 residues. V was clipped by 4 bases and J by 4 bases; unmatched bases: 8. The CDR3 here is CASSLQTGAIYGYTF. The CDR3 region has the DNA TGTGCCAGCAGTTTACAGACAGGGGCGATCTATGGCTACACCTTC.

Many counts were recorded for this clonotype. The genes are TRBV7-2 and TRBJ2-6; D possibly matches TRBD1 or TRBD2 (5 bases each). Germline V gene data show CDR1 as SGHTA and CDR2 as FQGNSA. The CDR3 runs to 19 residues. V was cut by 5 bases and J by 0 bases, with 20 bases left in between. CDR3 sequence reads: CASSLNRPGRPSGANVLTF. For the CDR3, the DNA is TGTGCCAGCAGCCTGAATCGACCGGGACGCCCCTCTGGGGCCAACGTCCTGACTTTC. Drawing the rest from reference TRBV7-2 and TRBJ2-6, the complete variable domain is GAGVSQSPSNKVTEKGKDVELRCDPISGHTALYWYRQSLGQGLEFLIYFQGNSAPDKSGLPSDRFSAERTGGSVSTLTIQRTQQEDSAVYLCASSLNRPGRPSGANVLTFGAGSRLTVL.

The sample holds many counts of this clonotype. CDR3 in amino acids: CASSQLVADISGNTIYF. DNA for the CDR3: TGCGCCAGCAGCCAATTGGTAGCGGATATCTCTGGAAACACCATATATTTT. This chain uses TRBV4-1 with TRBJ1-3; D gene uncertain. This CDR3 is built from 17 residues. The ends were cut back, 2 bases at V and 0 bases at J, with 14 bases in the middle. CDR1 is MGHRA and CDR2 is YSYEKL in the germline V gene.

Concerning this clonotype: A read error may explain this, as a much larger clone is one base away. This sequence joins TRBV2 and TRBJ2-6, with D possibly TRBD2 on 5 matching bases. Germline assignment: CDR1 SNHLY and CDR2 FYNNEI. V lost 6 bases and J lost 6, with 15 bases in between. CDR3 length: 15 amino acids. CDR3 bases: TGTGCCAGCAGCGTGACGCGGACTGCGGCCAACGTCCTGACTTTC. It codes for CASSVTRTAANVLTF.

The J gene is TRBJ2-3, the V gene TRBV11-1; D not certain. CDR1 and CDR2 from the germline V gene are SGHAT and FQDESV (reference sequence). The CDR3 totals 15 residues. V lost 1 base, J lost 4 bases, and 12 bases lay in between. CDR3 in amino acids: CASSLVNSGPDTQYF. The DNA for the CDR3 is TGTGCCAGCAGCTTAGTTAACTCTGGACCAGATACGCAGTATTTT.

The genes are TRBV4-3 and TRBJ2-7; unclear D gene. Per the germline V gene, CDR1 is LGHNA and CDR2 is YSLEER. The ends were cut back, 4 bases at V and 4 bases at J, with 11 bases in the middle. This CDR3 has 13 residues. Here the CDR3 DNA reads TGCGCCAGCAGCCTACTCCAGGAGTACGAGCAGTACTTC. Its translation: CASSLLQEYEQYF.